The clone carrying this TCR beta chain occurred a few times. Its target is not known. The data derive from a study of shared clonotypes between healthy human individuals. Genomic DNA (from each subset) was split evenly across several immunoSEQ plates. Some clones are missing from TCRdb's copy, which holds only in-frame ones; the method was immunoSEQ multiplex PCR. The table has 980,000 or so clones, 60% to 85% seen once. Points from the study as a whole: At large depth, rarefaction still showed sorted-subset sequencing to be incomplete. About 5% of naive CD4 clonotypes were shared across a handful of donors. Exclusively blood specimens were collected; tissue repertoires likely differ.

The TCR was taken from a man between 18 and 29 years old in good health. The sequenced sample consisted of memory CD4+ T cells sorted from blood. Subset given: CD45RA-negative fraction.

The CDR3 loop reads CASSSGPGTQYF. CDR3 in DNA: TGTGCCAGCAGCTCAGGACCGGGGACCCAGTACTTC. The V call is TRBV9, the J call TRBJ2-5; D is ambiguous. The germline CDR1 and CDR2 sequences are SGDLS and YYNGEE. Trimming cost V 4 bases and J 7 bases, with 11 bases left between them. This CDR3 is built from 12 residues.